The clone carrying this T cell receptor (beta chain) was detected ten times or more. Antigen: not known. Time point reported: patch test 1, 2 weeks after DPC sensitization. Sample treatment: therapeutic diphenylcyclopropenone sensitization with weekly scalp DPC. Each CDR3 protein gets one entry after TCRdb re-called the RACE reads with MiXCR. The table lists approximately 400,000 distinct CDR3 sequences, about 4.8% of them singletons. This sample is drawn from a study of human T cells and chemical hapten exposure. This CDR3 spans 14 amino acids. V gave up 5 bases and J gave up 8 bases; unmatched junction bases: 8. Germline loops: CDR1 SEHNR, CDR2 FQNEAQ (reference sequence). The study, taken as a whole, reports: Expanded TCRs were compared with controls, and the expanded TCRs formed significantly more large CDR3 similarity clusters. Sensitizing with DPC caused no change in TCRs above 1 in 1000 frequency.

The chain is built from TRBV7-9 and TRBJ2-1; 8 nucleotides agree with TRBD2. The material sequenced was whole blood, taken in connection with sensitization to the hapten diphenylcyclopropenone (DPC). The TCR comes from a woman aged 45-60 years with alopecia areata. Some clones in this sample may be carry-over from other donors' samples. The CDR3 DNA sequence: TGTGCCAGCAGCAGCGGACTAGCCATCGATGAGCAGTTCTTC. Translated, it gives CASSSGLAIDEQFF.